This T cell receptor (beta chain) was found in a study of T cells after yellow fever vaccination. As concerns this clonotype: Its antigen is currently unknown.

This CDR3 has 13 amino acids. V shed 7 bases and J shed 4 bases, with 13 bases lying between them. 5'RACE template switching generated TCR cDNA, adding a universal primer site and UMIs. TCRdb itself ran the 5' RACE reads through MiXCR, one entry per CDR3 protein. The sample gives more than 450,000 distinct CDR3 sequences, around a fifth of which show up once; less than 20% is in the top ten. Findings of the study overall: Weaker, the secondary response had a peak occurring faster, on day 5 versus 15. Post-booster samples contained most primary-vaccination clones (approximately 95% CD4, about 85% CD8). Some clonotypes were seen in both the CD4 and the CD8 compartments. These made up a small share and likely arose from convergent recombination.

The gene calls are TRBV12-3 or TRBV12-4 and TRBJ1-2; no clear D gene. Sequenced here: PBMCs, sampled 21 days after the first yellow fever vaccination. The receptor comes from a man aged 18 to 30 who received the YFV17D yellow fever vaccine. The CDR3 spells CASTLHGPYGYTF. DNA for the CDR3: TGTGCCAGCACCCTACACGGACCCTATGGCTACACCTTC.